This is a list of T cell receptor beta chains from one sample in a study of cytomegalovirus exposure and HLA in healthy donors. Clones were sequenced by immunoSEQ multiplex PCR, and TCRdb holds only the in-frame ones, with some missing. In the table there are 110,000 to 150,000 clones, 9.7% of which are singletons. Specimen: PBMCs. The source is a man aged 45-60 years in good health and CMV-seronegative. Both conserved end residues are part of each CDR3. The order of the fields is J gene, V gene, D gene, clone size, CDR3 DNA, CDR3 protein. D genes are given only for firm matches. Clone size is given for some rows only: seen once, a few or many times, or a class if the clone is expanded.

>TRBJ2-5|TRBV7-9|-|-
TGTGCCAGCAGCTTAAGACAGTTCCAAGAGACCCAGTACTTC
CASSLRQFQETQYF
>TRBJ2-3|TRBV7-3|TRBD2|few
TGTGCCAGCTCTACTAGCGGGAGCGATACGCAGTATTTT
CASSTSGSDTQYF
>TRBJ1-1|TRBV7-8|-|-
TGTGCCAGCAGATCCTCACGGGGGACTGAAGCTTTCTTT
CASRSSRGTEAFF
>TRBJ2-2|TRBV10-3|TRBD1|-
TGTGCCATCAGTGAGTCGGCAGGGGGTACCGGGGAGCTGTTTTTT
CAISESAGGTGELFF
>TRBJ2-7|TRBV2|-|few
TGTGCCAGCAGTGGGGGAGCTCAATACGAGCAGTACTTC
CASSGGAQYEQYF
>TRBJ2-7|TRBV7-9|-|few
TGTGCCAGCAGCTCGAAACTCTACGAGCAGTACTTC
CASSSKLYEQYF
>TRBJ2-5|TRBV4-1|TRBD2|-
TGCGCCAGCAGCCAAGATCAAAGACTAGCGAAGGAGACCCAGTACTTC
CASSQDQRLAKETQYF
>TRBJ2-5|TRBV5-1|-|-
TGCGCCAGCAGCACCCAAGGACGGGAACAAGAGACCCAGTACTTC
CASSTQGREQETQYF
>TRBJ2-5|TRBV30|-|few
TGTGCCTGGAGTTCGCAGGGAGGAGAGACCCAGTACTTC
CAWSSQGGETQYF
>TRBJ1-3|TRBV6-1|-|few
TGTGCCAGCAGTGATAAATTCTACTCTGGAAACACCATATATTTT
CASSDKFYSGNTIYF
>TRBJ1-1|TRBV7-9|TRBD1|-
TGTGCCAGCTCGACAGGGGGTAACACTGAAGCTTTCTTT
CASSTGGNTEAFF
>TRBJ1-2|TRBV19|-|-
TGTGCCAGTAGTATAGATCGAGGAGTGATTAACTATGGCTACACCTTC
CASSIDRGVINYGYTF
>TRBJ2-5|TRBV11-2|TRBD2|-
TGTGCCAGCACCAGCGGACTAGCGGGAGTCGGAGAGACCCAGTACTTC
CASTSGLAGVGETQYF
>TRBJ1-1|TRBV11-3|-|few
TGTGCCAGCAGCGTCGCGGGAAGAGATACTGAAGCTTTCTTT
CASSVAGRDTEAFF
>TRBJ1-1|TRBV18|TRBD1|-
TGTGCCAGCGGCGAAAGACAGGGTGAAGCTTTCTTT
CASGERQGEAFF
>TRBJ2-5|TRBV5-1|TRBD2|-
TGCGCCAGCAGCTGGACTAGCGGGGGGGCAGGGGAGACCCAGTACTTC
CASSWTSGGAGETQYF
>TRBJ2-2|TRBV9|TRBD2|-
TGTGCCAGCAGCGTAGTGAGCGGGGGAAACACCGGGGAGCTGTTTTTT
CASSVVSGGNTGELFF
>TRBJ2-1|TRBV12-2|-|-
TGTGCAAGTCGCTTAGAAAAGCGGCCACCTGAGCAGTTCTTC
CASRLEKRPPEQFF
>TRBJ2-3|TRBV7-8|-|few
TGTGCCAGCAGCTTAGTAAGGGGGAGGGCCGGGGGTACGCAGTATTTT
CASSLVRGRAGGTQYF
>TRBJ1-5|TRBV7-9|TRBD1|few
TGTGCCAGCAGCTTAGGACAGGGGTATCAGCCCCAGCATTTT
CASSLGQGYQPQHF
>TRBJ1-2|TRBV6-6|TRBD1|-
TGTGCCAGCGGAATTACAGGGGGCGAAGAAGGCTACACCTTC
CASGITGGEEGYTF
>TRBJ1-1|TRBV5-6|TRBD1|-
TGTGCCAGCAGCTCGGGACAGCCTATCACTGAAGCTTTCTTT
CASSSGQPITEAFF
>TRBJ1-2|TRBV19|TRBD1|few
TGTGCCAGTAGGGAGTATTCGGACAGGGCGAACTATGGCTACACCTTC
CASREYSDRANYGYTF
>TRBJ2-2|TRBV7-9|-|few
TGTGCCAGCACCCAGGGGGAGCTGTTTTTT
CASTQGELFF
>TRBJ2-7|TRBV4-1|TRBD1|few
TGCGCCAGCAGCCTCGCAGGCGGACAGGGGGCCTACGAGCAGTACTTC
CASSLAGGQGAYEQYF
>TRBJ2-1|TRBV28|TRBD1|few
TGTGCCAGCAGAGTAGCCGGGACAGGGGCCGTCTATGAGCAGTTCTTC
CASRVAGTGAVYEQFF
>TRBJ2-7|TRBV30|TRBD2|-
TGTGCCTGGAGTGGGGGACTAGTCTCCTACGAGCAGTACTTC
CAWSGGLVSYEQYF